This T cell receptor (beta chain) is from a study of OX40 agonist ivuxolimab in advanced cancers. Study-wide background: Prior anti-PD-1, anti-PD-L1 or anti-CTLA-4 therapy was allowed; approximately 41% had some. Whole-study results and caveats: Expanded clones were, on average, more numerous among CD8+ T cells than CD4+.

The assay was immunoSEQ multiplex PCR, and TCRdb's table has in-frame clones only and misses some. This repertoire shows over 55,000 clones, roughly nine tenths found once; its top ten account for 9.5% to 14%. Germline values: CDR1 MNHNY, CDR2 SVGAGI (reference sequence). The CDR3 covers 15 residues. The V and J ends lost 7 bases and 1 base respectively, with 16 bases between them. Notes on this clone: What it binds is not known.

Sampling of blood occurred at baseline, cycle 4 day 1, and cycle 7 day 1. The sample was CD4+ or CD8+ T cells sorted from blood, taken in a trial of the OX40 agonist ivuxolimab. The TCR comes from an adult with an advanced solid tumor such as melanoma, head and neck, liver or kidney cancer. This chain joins TRBV6-6 and TRBJ1-2; D might be TRBD1 (5 bases). CDR3 bases: TGTGCCAGCACCCCTCAGCGGGGCGGTAACTATGGCTACACCTTC. Encoded protein: CASTPQRGGNYGYTF.